Listed below are T cell receptor beta chains from one sample, sequenced in a study of blood T cell repertoires in COVID-19. Profiling relied on immunoSEQ multiplex PCR, and the TCRdb table lists in-frame clones only, not all of them. The sample includes about 40,000 clones, 60% to 80% of them seen just once. Material: peripheral blood. The source of these receptors is a woman older than 75 with acute or convalescent COVID-19. Each CDR3 is given with its conserved first and last residue. The D gene is left open where the match is weak. Clone size is shown for a subset of rows, as once, few, many or a class of expanded clone.

v_gene	d_gene	j_gene	len	abundance	CDR3aa	CDR3nt
TRBV12-5	-	TRBJ1-6	16	once	CASGAGGDAANSPLHF	TGTGCTAGTGGTGCGGGGGGGGACGCCGCGAATTCACCCCTCCACTTT
TRBV10-3	-	TRBJ2-7	14	-	CAIRPETGTYEQYF	TGTGCCATCAGGCCAGAGACAGGGACTTACGAGCAGTACTTC
TRBV19	TRBD1	TRBJ1-2	14	-	CASSASDRGSGYTF	TGTGCCAGTAGTGCCTCGGACAGGGGTAGCGGCTACACCTTC
TRBV5-6	TRBD2	TRBJ2-1	15	-	CASSPSGSSYNEQFF	TGTGCCAGCAGCCCTAGCGGGAGCTCCTACAATGAGCAGTTCTTC
TRBV21-1	-	TRBJ1-2	16	-	CASSIARDRDNYGYTF	TGTGCCAGCAGCATTGCCCGGGACAGGGATAACTATGGCTACACCTTC
TRBV6-1	-	TRBJ1-1	15	-	CASSEWAAGNTEAFF	TGTGCCAGCAGTGAATGGGCGGCGGGTAACACTGAAGCTTTCTTT
TRBV18	-	TRBJ2-7	11	-	CASSFEYEQYF	TGTGCCAGCTCATTCGAGTACGAGCAGTACTTC
TRBV5-1	-	TRBJ1-2	12	-	CASSVGQLGYTF	TGCGCCAGCAGCGTTGGACAGCTTGGCTACACCTTC
TRBV6-5	-	TRBJ2-2	13	-	CASHTANTGELFF	TGTGCCAGCCACACAGCTAACACCGGGGAGCTGTTTTTT
TRBV4-3	-	TRBJ2-5	15	once	CASSQEGGGSETQYF	TGCGCCAGCAGCCAAGAGGGCGGAGGGTCGGAGACCCAGTACTTC
TRBV7-2	-	TRBJ2-7	15	-	CASSPMGAALSEQYF	TGTGCCAGCAGCCCCATGGGCGCCGCCCTATCCGAGCAGTACTTC
TRBV5-4	-	TRBJ1-6	15	-	CASSPPGSTNSPLHF	TGTGCCAGCAGCCCCCCCGGGAGTACCAATTCACCCCTCCACTTT
TRBV15	TRBD1	TRBJ2-3	16	-	CATSRRSGTGVDTQYF	TGTGCCACCAGCAGACGATCGGGGACAGGGGTAGATACGCAGTATTTT
TRBV15	TRBD1	TRBJ2-5	14	-	CATSRTGGRETQYF	TGTGCCACCAGTCGGACAGGGGGCCGGGAGACCCAGTACTTC
TRBV30	TRBD2	TRBJ2-7	12	-	CAWSEGTSKQYF	TGTGCCTGGAGTGAGGGGACTAGCAAGCAGTACTTC
TRBV5-5	TRBD1	TRBJ2-2	14	-	CASSGQGLTGELFF	TGTGCCAGCAGCGGACAGGGGCTTACCGGGGAGCTGTTTTTT
TRBV7-6	TRBD2	TRBJ2-1	17	-	CASSPLVRREGRNEQFF	TGTGCCAGCAGCCCCCTTGTCAGGCGGGAGGGCCGCAATGAGCAGTTCTTC
TRBV30	-	TRBJ1-1	15	once	CAWSKKGTGNTEAFF	TGTGCCTGGAGCAAAAAGGGAACAGGGAACACTGAAGCTTTCTTT
TRBV14	-	TRBJ1-2	13	-	CASSQDGQDGYTF	TGTGCCAGCAGCCAAGATGGGCAGGATGGCTACACCTTC
TRBV9	TRBD2	TRBJ2-1	14	-	CASSVGLAGVGQFF	TGTGCCAGCAGCGTGGGACTAGCGGGAGTTGGGCAGTTCTTC
TRBV4-2	-	TRBJ1-3	15	once	CASSQRGNSGNTIYF	TGTGCCAGCAGCCAAAGGGGAAACTCTGGAAACACCATATATTTT
TRBV5-1	TRBD2	TRBJ2-5	13	-	CASKLAGVETQYF	TGCGCCAGCAAATTAGCGGGAGTCGAGACCCAGTACTTC
TRBV16	-	TRBJ1-5	16	few	CASSQSQVLSGQPQHF	TGTGCCAGCAGCCAATCACAAGTTCTGTCGGGTCAGCCCCAGCATTTT
TRBV6-1	TRBD2	TRBJ2-1	15	-	CASSEVGGSGPEQFF	TGTGCCAGCAGTGAAGTTGGCGGGAGCGGACCGGAGCAGTTCTTC
TRBV5-1	-	TRBJ2-3	14	-	CASRSGLGTDTQYF	TGCGCCAGCAGGTCGGGACTCGGCACAGATACGCAGTATTTT
TRBV19	TRBD2	TRBJ2-5	14	-	CASSNGGGQETQYF	TGTGCCAGTAGTAATGGCGGGGGGCAAGAGACCCAGTACTTC
TRBV30	TRBD2	TRBJ2-3	17	-	CAWSVPALAGAGDTQYF	TGTGCCTGGAGTGTACCGGCACTAGCGGGAGCTGGAGATACGCAGTATTTT
TRBV9	TRBD2	TRBJ2-2	16	-	CASSVQTSGNTGELFF	TGTGCCAGCAGCGTTCAGACTAGCGGCAACACCGGGGAGCTGTTTTTT
TRBV5-1	TRBD1	TRBJ1-1	14	once	CASSRTGTNTEAFF	TGCGCCAGCAGCCGGACAGGTACGAACACTGAAGCTTTCTTT
TRBV6-2/TRBV6-3	TRBD2	TRBJ2-1	12	-	CASSYWGGEQFF	TGTGCCAGCAGTTATTGGGGGGGTGAGCAGTTCTTC
TRBV30	TRBD1	TRBJ1-2	15	few	CAWSIPGTGGYGYTF	TGTGCCTGGAGTATCCCCGGGACAGGGGGGTATGGCTACACCTTC
TRBV6-5	TRBD1	TRBJ2-7	15	-	CASSYSGDRAYEQYF	TGTGCCAGCAGTTACTCCGGGGACAGGGCCTACGAGCAGTACTTC
TRBV18	-	TRBJ1-1	16	-	CASSPPAGVIITEAFF	TGTGCCAGCTCACCACCGGCAGGGGTGATAATCACTGAAGCTTTCTTT
TRBV5-1	-	TRBJ2-1	13	-	CASSQARANEQFF	TGCGCCAGCAGCCAAGCGAGAGCTAATGAGCAGTTCTTC
TRBV29-1	-	TRBJ1-2	13	-	CSVDYGVAYGYTF	TGCAGCGTTGATTACGGGGTGGCCTATGGCTACACCTTC
TRBV3-1/TRBV3-2	-	TRBJ2-3	16	-	CASSLEARALRDTQYF	TGTGCCAGCAGCCTTGAGGCCAGGGCTTTGAGAGATACGCAGTATTTT
TRBV11-2	-	TRBJ2-1	15	-	CASSFPAPSYNEQFF	TGTGCCAGCAGCTTCCCAGCGCCCTCCTACAATGAGCAGTTCTTC
TRBV5-5	TRBD1	TRBJ2-6	17	-	CASSPGTGPSGANVLTF	TGTGCCAGCAGCCCAGGGACAGGACCATCTGGGGCCAACGTCCTGACTTTC